The rows below give T cell receptor beta chains drawn from one sample of a study of blood T cell repertoires in COVID-19. Using immunoSEQ multiplex PCR, the repertoire was profiled, and TCRdb retains in-frame clones only, with some absent. Among fewer than 250,000 clones listed, 65% to 90% were seen once. Specimen: peripheral blood. The receptors were sampled from a woman in her 70s with acute or convalescent COVID-19. CDR3s include the opening cysteine and the closing phenylalanine or tryptophan. D genes are given only for firm matches. Part of the rows lack a size; the others show once, few, many or a class for expanded clones.

v_call: TRBV2
d_call: .
clone_size: .
j_call: TRBJ1-4
cdr3_aa: CASRENSATNEKLFF
cdr3_nt: TGTGCCAGCAGGGAAAATAGTGCAACTAATGAAAAACTGTTTTTT

v_call: TRBV4-1
d_call: .
clone_size: .
j_call: TRBJ1-1
cdr3_aa: CASSQVLVTEAFF
cdr3_nt: TGCGCCAGCAGCCAAGTCCTAGTAACTGAAGCTTTCTTT

v_call: TRBV19
d_call: .
clone_size: .
j_call: TRBJ1-6
cdr3_aa: CASSIAPGQQSPLHF
cdr3_nt: TGTGCCAGTAGTATAGCACCGGGACAACAATCACCCCTCCACTTT

v_call: TRBV30
d_call: TRBD1
clone_size: .
j_call: TRBJ2-2
cdr3_aa: CAWIPRDRGIGELFF
cdr3_nt: TGTGCCTGGATTCCCCGGGACAGGGGGATCGGGGAGCTGTTTTTT

v_call: TRBV21-1
d_call: .
clone_size: once
j_call: TRBJ1-2
cdr3_aa: CASSKKKGEQGSDYGYTF
cdr3_nt: TGTGCCAGCAGCAAAAAAAAAGGAGAACAGGGTTCCGACTATGGCTACACCTTC

v_call: TRBV6-5
d_call: TRBD1
clone_size: .
j_call: TRBJ2-2
cdr3_aa: CASRDRVPTGELFF
cdr3_nt: TGTGCCAGCAGGGACAGGGTGCCCACCGGGGAGCTGTTTTTT

v_call: TRBV7-9
d_call: TRBD1
clone_size: .
j_call: TRBJ1-6
cdr3_aa: CASSVGQGDNSPLHF
cdr3_nt: TGTGCCAGCAGCGTTGGACAGGGGGATAATTCACCCCTCCACTTT

v_call: TRBV7-2
d_call: .
clone_size: many
j_call: TRBJ2-5
cdr3_aa: CASSLAGGRETQYF
cdr3_nt: TGTGCCAGCAGCTTAGCGGGGGGAAGGGAGACCCAGTACTTC

v_call: TRBV2
d_call: .
clone_size: .
j_call: TRBJ2-7
cdr3_aa: CASLRRGSSDEQYF
cdr3_nt: TGTGCCAGCCTAAGAAGGGGGTCCTCGGACGAGCAGTACTTC

v_call: TRBV11-3
d_call: TRBD1
clone_size: once
j_call: TRBJ2-7
cdr3_aa: CASSPPPGQPTYEQYF
cdr3_nt: TGTGCCAGCAGCCCACCTCCGGGACAGCCGACCTACGAGCAGTACTTC

v_call: TRBV19
d_call: .
clone_size: .
j_call: TRBJ2-2
cdr3_aa: CASSIMPTRGLFAGELFF
cdr3_nt: TGTGCCAGTAGTATTATGCCGACAAGGGGCCTGTTTGCCGGGGAGCTGTTTTTT

v_call: TRBV29-1
d_call: TRBD1
clone_size: .
j_call: TRBJ1-3
cdr3_aa: CSVGPLNRGVSGNTIYF
cdr3_nt: TGCAGCGTTGGTCCTCTGAACAGGGGGGTCTCTGGAAACACCATATATTTT

v_call: TRBV5-6
d_call: .
clone_size: once
j_call: TRBJ1-2
cdr3_aa: CASSHRAPHNYGYTF
cdr3_nt: TGTGCCAGCAGCCACAGGGCGCCACATAACTATGGCTACACCTTC

v_call: TRBV4-2
d_call: .
clone_size: .
j_call: TRBJ2-3
cdr3_aa: CASRQDTGSDTQYF
cdr3_nt: TGTGCCAGCAGACAAGATACGGGGTCCGATACGCAGTATTTT

v_call: TRBV6-5
d_call: .
clone_size: .
j_call: TRBJ1-6
cdr3_aa: CASSYAGNSPLHF
cdr3_nt: TGTGCCAGCAGTTATGCGGGTAATTCACCCCTCCACTTT

v_call: TRBV7-6
d_call: TRBD1
clone_size: .
j_call: TRBJ2-5
cdr3_aa: CASSLSRQTGGETQYF
cdr3_nt: TGTGCCAGCAGCTTAAGTAGGCAGACAGGGGGAGAGACCCAGTACTTC

v_call: TRBV15
d_call: .
clone_size: .
j_call: TRBJ2-3
cdr3_aa: CATSRERATDTQYF
cdr3_nt: TGTGCCACCAGCAGAGAACGAGCCACAGATACGCAGTATTTT

v_call: TRBV7-2
d_call: .
clone_size: .
j_call: TRBJ1-5
cdr3_aa: CASSLRGGRGNQPQHF
cdr3_nt: TGTGCCAGCAGCTTAAGGGGAGGTAGGGGCAATCAGCCCCAGCATTTT

v_call: TRBV19
d_call: .
clone_size: .
j_call: TRBJ2-4
cdr3_aa: CASSRSWGGLAKNIQYF
cdr3_nt: TGTGCCAGTAGTCGGTCGTGGGGAGGATTAGCCAAAAACATTCAGTACTTC

v_call: TRBV7-2
d_call: .
clone_size: .
j_call: TRBJ1-6
cdr3_aa: CASSLRGNNSPLHF
cdr3_nt: TGTGCCAGCAGCTTGAGGGGGAATAATTCACCCCTCCACTTT

v_call: TRBV28
d_call: .
clone_size: .
j_call: TRBJ1-5
cdr3_aa: CASSPMNYQPQHF
cdr3_nt: TGTGCCAGCAGTCCCATGAACTATCAGCCCCAGCATTTT

v_call: TRBV5-1
d_call: .
clone_size: .
j_call: TRBJ2-1
cdr3_aa: CASSLDRYNEQFF
cdr3_nt: TGCGCCAGCAGCTTGGACAGATACAATGAGCAGTTCTTC

v_call: TRBV7-2
d_call: TRBD1
clone_size: .
j_call: TRBJ1-3
cdr3_aa: CASSSQGPHAGNTIYF
cdr3_nt: TGTGCCAGCAGCTCACAGGGGCCCCATGCTGGAAACACCATATATTTT

v_call: TRBV4-3
d_call: TRBD1
clone_size: .
j_call: TRBJ1-4
cdr3_aa: CASSQDLNRGAEKLFF
cdr3_nt: TGCGCCAGCAGCCAAGATCTAAACAGGGGGGCGGAAAAACTGTTTTTT

v_call: TRBV6-2/TRBV6-3
d_call: TRBD1
clone_size: .
j_call: TRBJ2-3
cdr3_aa: CASSLGQVGDTQYF
cdr3_nt: TGTGCCAGCAGTCTAGGACAGGTGGGGGATACGCAGTATTTT

v_call: TRBV6-2/TRBV6-3
d_call: .
clone_size: few
j_call: TRBJ2-7
cdr3_aa: CASSSTRTQYF
cdr3_nt: TGTGCCAGCAGTTCAACAAGAACGCAGTACTTC

v_call: TRBV27
d_call: TRBD1
clone_size: .
j_call: TRBJ1-2
cdr3_aa: CASSGGQGYYGYTF
cdr3_nt: TGTGCCAGCTCTGGAGGACAGGGATACTATGGCTACACCTTC